A selection of T cell receptor beta chains follows, all from one sample in a study of blood T cell repertoires in COVID-19. The repertoire was sequenced with immunoSEQ multiplex PCR; TCRdb's copy has only in-frame clones and lacks some. This sample has hundreds of thousands of clones, with about 87% found just once. Material for sequencing was peripheral blood. The origin of the receptors is a woman in her thirties or forties who had recovered from COVID-19. CDR3s include the opening cysteine and the closing phenylalanine or tryptophan. Fields, in order: CDR3 DNA, CDR3 protein, V gene, clone size, J gene, D gene. The D gene is left open where the match is weak. The size of a clone is reported for some rows only, either as once, few or many, or as a class for expanded clones.

cdr3_nt: TGTGCCAGTAGTAAAAACAGGGGATACACCTTC
cdr3_aa: CASSKNRGYTF
v_call: TRBV19
clone_size: -
j_call: TRBJ1-2
d_call: TRBD1

cdr3_nt: TGTGCCAGCAGCTTGGGAGGGGGTTCAGGGTCCTACGAGCAGTACTTC
cdr3_aa: CASSLGGGSGSYEQYF
v_call: TRBV11-2
clone_size: -
j_call: TRBJ2-7
d_call: -

cdr3_nt: TGTGCCTGGAGTTGGGGGGTAGCGGGGGCCACTAGCACAGATACGCAGTATTTT
cdr3_aa: CAWSWGVAGATSTDTQYF
v_call: TRBV30
clone_size: -
j_call: TRBJ2-3
d_call: TRBD2

cdr3_nt: TGTGCCAGTAGCCGACGAAGGACAGGGGGCCGTGGGACCCAGTACTTC
cdr3_aa: CASSRRRTGGRGTQYF
v_call: TRBV19
clone_size: -
j_call: TRBJ2-5
d_call: TRBD1

cdr3_nt: TGTGCCAGCAGCTGGAGCACCGAGCAGTACTTC
cdr3_aa: CASSWSTEQYF
v_call: TRBV7-9
clone_size: -
j_call: TRBJ2-7
d_call: -

cdr3_nt: TGCGCCAGCAGCTTGTGGCCGAGCGACAGGGTCGAGTGGTATGGCTACACCTTC
cdr3_aa: CASSLWPSDRVEWYGYTF
v_call: TRBV5-1
clone_size: -
j_call: TRBJ1-2
d_call: TRBD1

cdr3_nt: TGTGCCAGCAACAGGGCGGCGAACACTGAAGCTTTCTTT
cdr3_aa: CASNRAANTEAFF
v_call: TRBV18
clone_size: -
j_call: TRBJ1-1
d_call: -

cdr3_nt: TGTGCCAGCAGCCGGGACAGTAGCTCCTACAATGAGCAGTTCTTC
cdr3_aa: CASSRDSSSYNEQFF
v_call: TRBV7-3
clone_size: -
j_call: TRBJ2-1
d_call: TRBD1

cdr3_nt: TGCGCCAGCAGCCCGACGGGTTACGCCCAAGAGACCCAGTACTTC
cdr3_aa: CASSPTGYAQETQYF
v_call: TRBV5-1
clone_size: -
j_call: TRBJ2-5
d_call: -

cdr3_nt: TGTGCCAGCAGTTTATTGGCAGACAGGGCAGGACAGCCCCAGCATTTT
cdr3_aa: CASSLLADRAGQPQHF
v_call: TRBV27
clone_size: -
j_call: TRBJ1-5
d_call: TRBD1

cdr3_nt: TGCGCCAGCAGAGCCTCGGGGGGAGGAGAGACCCAGTACTTC
cdr3_aa: CASRASGGGETQYF
v_call: TRBV10-2
clone_size: few
j_call: TRBJ2-5
d_call: TRBD2

cdr3_nt: TGTGCCAGCAGCCCAAACCGAGCTGGAGGGACTAGCATATACGAGCAGTACTTC
cdr3_aa: CASSPNRAGGTSIYEQYF
v_call: TRBV7-9
clone_size: -
j_call: TRBJ2-7
d_call: TRBD2

cdr3_nt: TGTGCCAGCAGCCCCATGGGCTCACCCCTCCACTTT
cdr3_aa: CASSPMGSPLHF
v_call: TRBV3-1/TRBV3-2
clone_size: few
j_call: TRBJ1-6
d_call: -

cdr3_nt: TGTGCCAGCCGGGACACAAACACCGGGGAGCTGTTTTTT
cdr3_aa: CASRDTNTGELFF
v_call: TRBV12-3/TRBV12-4
clone_size: once
j_call: TRBJ2-2
d_call: -

cdr3_nt: TGTGCCAGTAGTATAAGCCGCAGGACCGGGGAGCTGTTTTTT
cdr3_aa: CASSISRRTGELFF
v_call: TRBV19
clone_size: -
j_call: TRBJ2-2
d_call: -

cdr3_nt: TGCGCCAGCAGCGGCGCCGGTACAGGGTCGGAGACCCAGTACTTC
cdr3_aa: CASSGAGTGSETQYF
v_call: TRBV5-1
clone_size: -
j_call: TRBJ2-5
d_call: -

cdr3_nt: TGTGCCTGGAGTCCCGATAGGAGCCTCTCCGGGGAGCTGTTTTTT
cdr3_aa: CAWSPDRSLSGELFF
v_call: TRBV30
clone_size: -
j_call: TRBJ2-2
d_call: -

cdr3_nt: TGTGCCAGCAGTTACTACCTTGAACAGAATAACTATGGCTACACCTTC
cdr3_aa: CASSYYLEQNNYGYTF
v_call: TRBV6-6
clone_size: -
j_call: TRBJ1-2
d_call: -

cdr3_nt: TGCGCCAGCAGCTTGGCGGCAGGGATGAACACTGAAGCTTTCTTT
cdr3_aa: CASSLAAGMNTEAFF
v_call: TRBV5-1
clone_size: -
j_call: TRBJ1-1
d_call: -

cdr3_nt: TGTGCCAGCAGTCCCCTATCTGAAGCTTTCTTT
cdr3_aa: CASSPLSEAFF
v_call: TRBV28
clone_size: -
j_call: TRBJ1-1
d_call: -

cdr3_nt: TGTGCCAGCTCACCACAGGGGGCCCACACAGATACGCAGTATTTT
cdr3_aa: CASSPQGAHTDTQYF
v_call: TRBV18
clone_size: -
j_call: TRBJ2-3
d_call: TRBD1

cdr3_nt: TGTGCCAGCTCACCCACAGGGGATGGCTACACCTTC
cdr3_aa: CASSPTGDGYTF
v_call: TRBV18
clone_size: once
j_call: TRBJ1-2
d_call: TRBD1

cdr3_nt: TGTGCCATCAGCCCAGCGGGACAGGGGAATGGCTACACCTTC
cdr3_aa: CAISPAGQGNGYTF
v_call: TRBV10-3
clone_size: -
j_call: TRBJ1-2
d_call: TRBD1

cdr3_nt: TGTGCCAGTAGTACACCGGGACAGGGGATTGGCAACTATGGCTACACCTTC
cdr3_aa: CASSTPGQGIGNYGYTF
v_call: TRBV19
clone_size: once
j_call: TRBJ1-2
d_call: TRBD1

cdr3_nt: TGCAGCGTTGAAGGTGGGCCTAGCGGGGCTTACAATGAGCAGTTCTTC
cdr3_aa: CSVEGGPSGAYNEQFF
v_call: TRBV29-1
clone_size: -
j_call: TRBJ2-1
d_call: TRBD2

cdr3_nt: TGTGCCAGCAGCGCGACTAGCGGGGGAGCCTACGAGCAGTACTTC
cdr3_aa: CASSATSGGAYEQYF
v_call: TRBV5-4
clone_size: -
j_call: TRBJ2-7
d_call: TRBD2

cdr3_nt: TGTGCCAGCAGTGACCAGACAGTCTATGGCTACACCTTC
cdr3_aa: CASSDQTVYGYTF
v_call: TRBV2
clone_size: -
j_call: TRBJ1-2
d_call: -

cdr3_nt: TGTGCCACCAGCAGAGATTTCCCGGGACTGAACACCGGGGAGCTGTTTTTT
cdr3_aa: CATSRDFPGLNTGELFF
v_call: TRBV15
clone_size: -
j_call: TRBJ2-2
d_call: -

cdr3_nt: TGTGCCAGCAGTTCACAGGGACAGTCCTACGAGCAGTACTTC
cdr3_aa: CASSSQGQSYEQYF
v_call: TRBV6-5
clone_size: -
j_call: TRBJ2-7
d_call: TRBD1

cdr3_nt: TGTGCCAGCTCATTCGGCGGTCCCGGGACAGGGGGGGAGCAGTACTTC
cdr3_aa: CASSFGGPGTGGEQYF
v_call: TRBV18
clone_size: -
j_call: TRBJ2-7
d_call: TRBD1

cdr3_nt: TGTGCCAGCAGTTATCAGGTCGGCTCTGGGGCCAACGTCCTGACTTTC
cdr3_aa: CASSYQVGSGANVLTF
v_call: TRBV6-5
clone_size: few
j_call: TRBJ2-6
d_call: -

cdr3_nt: TGTGCCAGCAGCTTAAGTTCAGGGGGTGGCGAGCAGTACTTC
cdr3_aa: CASSLSSGGGEQYF
v_call: TRBV7-9
clone_size: -
j_call: TRBJ2-7
d_call: TRBD1

cdr3_nt: TGCGCCAGCAGCTTTGGGGGGTCCCCCAATCAGCCCCAGCATTTT
cdr3_aa: CASSFGGSPNQPQHF
v_call: TRBV5-1
clone_size: once
j_call: TRBJ1-5
d_call: -

cdr3_nt: TGTGCCAGCTCACCACCGCAGGGGGTTCTCAACGAGCAGTACTTC
cdr3_aa: CASSPPQGVLNEQYF
v_call: TRBV18
clone_size: -
j_call: TRBJ2-7
d_call: TRBD1

cdr3_nt: TGTGCCAGCAGTTACAGGGGCTACAATGAGCAGTTCTTC
cdr3_aa: CASSYRGYNEQFF
v_call: TRBV27
clone_size: -
j_call: TRBJ2-1
d_call: TRBD1